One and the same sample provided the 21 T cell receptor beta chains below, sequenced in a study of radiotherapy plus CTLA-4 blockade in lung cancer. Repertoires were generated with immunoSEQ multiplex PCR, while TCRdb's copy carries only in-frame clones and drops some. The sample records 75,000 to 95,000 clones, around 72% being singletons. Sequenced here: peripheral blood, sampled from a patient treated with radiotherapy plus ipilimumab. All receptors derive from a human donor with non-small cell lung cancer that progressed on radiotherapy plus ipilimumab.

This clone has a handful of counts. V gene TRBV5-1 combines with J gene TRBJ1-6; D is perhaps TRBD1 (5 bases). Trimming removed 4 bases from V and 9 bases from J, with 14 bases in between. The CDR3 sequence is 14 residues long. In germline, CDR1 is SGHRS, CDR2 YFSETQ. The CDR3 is CASSLDGQGSPLHF. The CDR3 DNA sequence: TGCGCCAGCAGCCTGGACGGTCAGGGTTCACCCCTCCACTTT.

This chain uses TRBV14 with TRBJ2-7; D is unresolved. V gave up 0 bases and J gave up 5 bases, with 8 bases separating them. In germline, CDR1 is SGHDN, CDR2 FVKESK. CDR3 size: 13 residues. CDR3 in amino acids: CASSQDFVHEQYF. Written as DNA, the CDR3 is TGTGCCAGCAGCCAAGATTTTGTTCACGAGCAGTACTTC.

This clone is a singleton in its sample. CDR3 loop: CASSLMGASYNEQFF. The CDR3 bases are TGCGCCAGCAGCTTGATGGGAGCGTCCTACAATGAGCAGTTCTTC. This chain uses TRBV5-1 with TRBJ2-1, with D possibly TRBD2 on 5 matching bases. V gave up 1 base and J gave up 1 base, with 9 bases separating them. Per germline, CDR1 SGHRS and CDR2 YFSETQ. This CDR3 spans 15 amino acids.

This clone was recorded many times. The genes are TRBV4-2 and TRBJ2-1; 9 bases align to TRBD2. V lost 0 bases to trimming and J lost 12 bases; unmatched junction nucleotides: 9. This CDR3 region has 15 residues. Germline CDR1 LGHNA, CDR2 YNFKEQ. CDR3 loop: CASSQEPSGALGQFF. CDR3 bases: TGTGCCAGCAGCCAAGAACCTAGCGGGGCACTAGGGCAGTTCTTC.

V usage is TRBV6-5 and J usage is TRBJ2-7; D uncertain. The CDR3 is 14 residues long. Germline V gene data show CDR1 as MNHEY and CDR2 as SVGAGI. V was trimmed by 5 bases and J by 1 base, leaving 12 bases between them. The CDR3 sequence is CASSHPVGSYEQYF. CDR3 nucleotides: TGTGCCAGCAGTCACCCCGTTGGTTCCTACGAGCAGTACTTC.

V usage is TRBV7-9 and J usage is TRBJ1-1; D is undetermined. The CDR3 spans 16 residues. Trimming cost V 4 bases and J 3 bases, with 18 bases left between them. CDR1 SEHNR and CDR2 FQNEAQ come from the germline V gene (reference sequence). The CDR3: CASSSGRVSDDTEAFF. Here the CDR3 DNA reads TGTGCCAGCAGCTCCGGGAGGGTCTCGGACGACACTGAAGCTTTCTTT.

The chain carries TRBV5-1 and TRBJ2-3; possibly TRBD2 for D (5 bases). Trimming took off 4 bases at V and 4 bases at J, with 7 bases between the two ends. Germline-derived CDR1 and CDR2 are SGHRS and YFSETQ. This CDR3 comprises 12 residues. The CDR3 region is CASSPGADTQYF. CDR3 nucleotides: TGCGCCAGCAGCCCCGGGGCAGATACGCAGTATTTT.

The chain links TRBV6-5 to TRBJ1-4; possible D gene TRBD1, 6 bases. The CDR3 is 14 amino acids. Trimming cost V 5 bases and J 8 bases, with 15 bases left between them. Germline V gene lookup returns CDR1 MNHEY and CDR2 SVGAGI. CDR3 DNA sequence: TGTGCCAGCAGTCTACAGGGAGTGGACGAAAAACTGTTTTTT. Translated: CASSLQGVDEKLFF.

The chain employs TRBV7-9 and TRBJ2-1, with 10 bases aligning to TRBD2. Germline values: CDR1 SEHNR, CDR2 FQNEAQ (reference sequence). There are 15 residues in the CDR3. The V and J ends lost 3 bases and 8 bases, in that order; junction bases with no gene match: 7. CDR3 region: CASSFRAGGRDEQFF. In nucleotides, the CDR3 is TGTGCCAGCAGCTTTCGAGCGGGGGGGCGGGATGAGCAGTTCTTC.

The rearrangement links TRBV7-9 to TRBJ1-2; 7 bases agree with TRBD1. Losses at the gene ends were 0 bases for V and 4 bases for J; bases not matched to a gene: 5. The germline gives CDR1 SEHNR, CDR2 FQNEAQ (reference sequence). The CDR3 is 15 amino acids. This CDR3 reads CASSLARGPGYGYTF. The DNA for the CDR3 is TGTGCCAGCAGCTTAGCTAGGGGGCCTGGCTATGGCTACACCTTC.

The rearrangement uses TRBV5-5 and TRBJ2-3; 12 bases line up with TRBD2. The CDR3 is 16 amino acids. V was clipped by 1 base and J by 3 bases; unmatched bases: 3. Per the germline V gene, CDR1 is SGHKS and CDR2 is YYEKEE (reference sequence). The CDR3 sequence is CASSLTSGGKTDTQYF. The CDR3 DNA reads TGTGCCAGCAGCTTGACTAGCGGGGGGAAGACAGATACGCAGTATTTT.

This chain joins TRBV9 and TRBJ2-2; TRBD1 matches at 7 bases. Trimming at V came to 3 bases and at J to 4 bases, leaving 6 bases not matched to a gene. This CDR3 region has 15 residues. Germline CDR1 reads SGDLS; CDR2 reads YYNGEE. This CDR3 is CASSATTGATGELFF. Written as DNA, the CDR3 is TGTGCCAGCAGCGCTACCACAGGGGCCACCGGGGAGCTGTTTTTT.

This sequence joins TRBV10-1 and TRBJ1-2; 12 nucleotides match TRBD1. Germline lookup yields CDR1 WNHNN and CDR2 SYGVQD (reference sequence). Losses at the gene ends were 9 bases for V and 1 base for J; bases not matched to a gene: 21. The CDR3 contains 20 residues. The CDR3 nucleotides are TGCGCCAGTCGCCGGGACAGGGGGCCTCACCGGCCTGATTATAACTATGGCTACACCTTC. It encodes CASRRDRGPHRPDYNYGYTF.

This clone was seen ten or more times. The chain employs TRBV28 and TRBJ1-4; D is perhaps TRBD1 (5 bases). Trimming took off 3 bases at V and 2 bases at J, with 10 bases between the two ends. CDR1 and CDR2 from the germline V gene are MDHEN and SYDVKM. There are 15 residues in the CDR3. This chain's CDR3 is CASSFQGTTNEKLFF. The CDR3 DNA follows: TGTGCCAGCAGTTTCCAGGGAACTACTAATGAAAAACTGTTTTTT.

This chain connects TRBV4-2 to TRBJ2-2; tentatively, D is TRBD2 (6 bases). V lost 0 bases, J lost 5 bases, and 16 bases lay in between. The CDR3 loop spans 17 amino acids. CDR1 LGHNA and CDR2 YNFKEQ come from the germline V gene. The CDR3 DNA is TGTGCCAGCAGCCAAGATGTAGGGGTGGGGAGGACCGGGGAGCTGTTTTTT. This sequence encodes CASSQDVGVGRTGELFF.

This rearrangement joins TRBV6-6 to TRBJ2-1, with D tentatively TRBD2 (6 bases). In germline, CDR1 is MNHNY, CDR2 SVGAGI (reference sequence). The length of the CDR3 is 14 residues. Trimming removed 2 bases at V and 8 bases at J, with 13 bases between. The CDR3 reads CASSYGRTGDEQFF. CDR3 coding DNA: TGTGCCAGCAGTTACGGTCGTACGGGAGATGAGCAGTTCTTC.

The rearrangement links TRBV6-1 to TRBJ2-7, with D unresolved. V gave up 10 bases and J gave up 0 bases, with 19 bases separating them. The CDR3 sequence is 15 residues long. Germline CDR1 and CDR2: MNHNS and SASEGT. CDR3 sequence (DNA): TGTGCCATCCGTCCGAAAGGCATTAACTCCTACGAGCAGTACTTC. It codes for CAIRPKGINSYEQYF.

Here the CDR3 DNA reads TGCAGCGTCGACACAGGGAGTACAGATACGCAGTATTTT. It encodes CSVDTGSTDTQYF. The chain combines TRBV29-1 with TRBJ2-3; D is possibly TRBD1 (6 bases). Trimming took off 6 bases at V and 3 bases at J, with 13 bases between the two ends. Germline CDR1 reads SQVTM; CDR2 reads ANQGSEA. The CDR3 sequence is 13 residues long.

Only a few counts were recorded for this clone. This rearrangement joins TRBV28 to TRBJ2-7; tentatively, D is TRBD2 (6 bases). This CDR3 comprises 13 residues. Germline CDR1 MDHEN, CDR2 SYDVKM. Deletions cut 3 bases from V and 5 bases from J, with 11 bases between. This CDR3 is CASSFAGSNEQYF. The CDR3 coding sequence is TGTGCCAGCAGTTTTGCGGGGTCTAACGAGCAGTACTTC. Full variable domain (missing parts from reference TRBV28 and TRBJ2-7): DVKVTQSSRYLVKRTGEKVFLECVQDMDHENMFWYRQDPGLGLRLIYFSYDVKMKEKGDIPEGYSVSREKKERFSLILESASTNQTSMYLCASSFAGSNEQYFGPGTRLTVT.

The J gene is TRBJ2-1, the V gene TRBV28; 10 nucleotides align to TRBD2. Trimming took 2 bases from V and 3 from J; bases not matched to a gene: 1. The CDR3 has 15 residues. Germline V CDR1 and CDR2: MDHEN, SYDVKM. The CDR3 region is CASSLGTSVYNEQFF. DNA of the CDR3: TGTGCCAGCAGTTTAGGGACTAGCGTCTACAATGAGCAGTTCTTC. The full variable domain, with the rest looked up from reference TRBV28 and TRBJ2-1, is DVKVTQSSRYLVKRTGEKVFLECVQDMDHENMFWYRQDPGLGLRLIYFSYDVKMKEKGDIPEGYSVSREKKERFSLILESASTNQTSMYLCASSLGTSVYNEQFFGPGTRLTVL.

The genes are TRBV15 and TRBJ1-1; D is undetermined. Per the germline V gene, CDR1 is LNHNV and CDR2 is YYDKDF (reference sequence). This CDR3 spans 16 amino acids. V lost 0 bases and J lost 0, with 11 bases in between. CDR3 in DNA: TGTGCCACCAGCAGAGATGTGACCCACATGAACACTGAAGCTTTCTTT. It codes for CATSRDVTHMNTEAFF.